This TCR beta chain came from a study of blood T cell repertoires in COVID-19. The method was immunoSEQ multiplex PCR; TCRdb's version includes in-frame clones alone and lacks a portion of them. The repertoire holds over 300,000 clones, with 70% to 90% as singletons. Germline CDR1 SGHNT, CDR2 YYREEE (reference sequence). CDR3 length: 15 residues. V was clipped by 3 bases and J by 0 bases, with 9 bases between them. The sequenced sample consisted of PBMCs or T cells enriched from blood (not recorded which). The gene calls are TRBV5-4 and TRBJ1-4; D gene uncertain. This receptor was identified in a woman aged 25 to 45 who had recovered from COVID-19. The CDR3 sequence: CASSSSTATNEKLFF. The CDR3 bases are TGTGCCAGCAGCTCCTCTACTGCAACTAATGAAAAACTGTTTTTT.